This T cell receptor beta chain derives from a study of blood T cells in healthy people across ages. V was cut by 6 bases and J by 10 bases, with 13 bases left in between. This CDR3 comprises 13 residues. A sample-barcoded 5' primer and a J-beta primer mix were used in a second PCR of about 6 to 12 cycles. TCRdb ran MiXCR on the 5' RACE reads and lists one entry per CDR3 protein. The sample gives about 970,000 distinct CDR3 sequences, 51% of which show up once; 20% to 25% is in the top ten. The sample comprised blood. The genes are TRBV12-3 or TRBV12-4 and TRBJ1-6, with TRBD1 as a possible D gene (5 bases). The source is a woman aged 55-69 years in good health. The CDR3 DNA sequence: TGTGCCAGCAGGTCCTGGTGGGACTCACCCCTCCACTTT. As protein: CASRSWWDSPLHF.